These 10 T cell receptor beta chains were sequenced from one sample in a study of blood T cell repertoires in COVID-19 (TCRdb year 2020). The library was made by the immunoSEQ multiplex PCR assay. TCRdb stores this immuneACCESS table with in-frame sequences only. Part of the clones is absent; in the studies checked, under half of the shortfall reflects unresolved V genes, and no reason is known for the rest. The sample contains 130,000 or so clones, roughly 84% of them found a single time. The biggest ten clones account for roughly 4% of the sample. Sequences were obtained from PBMCs or T cells enriched from blood (not recorded which). The origin of the receptors is a woman in her twenties or thirties who had recovered from COVID-19.

The chain is built from TRBV5-8 and TRBJ2-1, with 9 bases identical to TRBD2. The CDR3 sequence is 13 residues long. V shed 3 bases, J shed 9 bases, and the junction held 4 bases outside the gene matches. The germline V gene encodes CDR1 SGHTS and CDR2 YDEGEE. The CDR3 nucleotides are TGTGCCAGCAGCTGGATAGCGGGAGCTGAGCAGTTCTTC. Protein: CASSWIAGAEQFF.

The chain has TRBV6-2 or TRBV6-3 and TRBJ2-1, with 9 bases that match TRBD2. CDR3 length: 15 residues. Germline values: CDR1 MNHEY, CDR2 SVGEGT. Trimming removed 0 bases from V and 9 bases from J; junction bases left unmatched: 6. The CDR3 DNA reads as TGTGCCAGCAGTTACTCGGGCGGGAGGGCCGCTGAGCAGTTCTTC. Its translation is CASSYSGGRAAEQFF.

The rearrangement uses TRBV9 and TRBJ2-3; 13 bases line up with TRBD2. This CDR3 is 16 amino acids long. Germline V gene sequence: CDR1 SGDLS, CDR2 YYNGEE. With 1 base clipped from V and 6 bases from J, the junction kept 5 bases outside the gene matches. CDR3 residues: CASSVLPLAGGDTQYF. The CDR3 region has the DNA TGTGCCAGCAGCGTACTCCCACTAGCGGGAGGGGATACGCAGTATTTT.

The chain links TRBV28 to TRBJ2-3; tentative D call: TRBD2 (6 bases). Germline values: CDR1 MDHEN, CDR2 SYDVKM. This CDR3 has 10 residues. V was trimmed by 6 bases and J by 9 bases, leaving 7 bases between them. The CDR3 DNA is TGTGCCAGCAGCGGGGGAACGCAGTATTTT. This encodes CASSGGTQYF. The full variable domain, in which reference TRBV28 and TRBJ2-3 provide the parts outside the CDR3, is DVKVTQSSRYLVKRTGEKVFLECVQDMDHENMFWYRQDPGLGLRLIYFSYDVKMKEKGDIPEGYSVSREKKERFSLILESASTNQTSMYLCASSGGTQYFGPGTRLTVL.

This clone was picked up many times. This sequence joins TRBV2 and TRBJ2-7, with D possibly being TRBD1 (5 bases). V lost 1 base, J lost 2 bases, and 9 bases lay in between. Germline loops: CDR1 SNHLY, CDR2 FYNNEI. The CDR3 runs 14 residues. This chain's CDR3 is CASSEGTITYEQYF. CDR3 nucleotides: TGTGCCAGCAGTGAAGGGACAATAACCTACGAGCAGTACTTC.

This sequence joins TRBV5-1 and TRBJ2-2, with a tentative D call TRBD1 (6 bases). Trimming took 1 base from V and 7 from J, leaving 20 bases between them. The CDR3 totals 17 residues. CDR1 SGHRS and CDR2 YFSETQ come from the germline V gene. CDR3 sequence reads: CASSLTDQGTWGGELFF. The DNA for the CDR3 is TGCGCCAGCAGCTTGACAGACCAGGGGACCTGGGGCGGGGAGCTGTTTTTT. Full variable domain (missing parts from reference TRBV5-1 and TRBJ2-2): KAGVTQTPRYLIKTRGQQVTLSCSPISGHRSVSWYQQTPGQGLQFLFEYFSETQRNKGNFPGRFSGRQFSNSRSEMNVSTLELGDSALYLCASSLTDQGTWGGELFFGEGSRLTVL.

This clone was counted once. CDR3: CAWSVYRANYGYTF. In DNA, the CDR3 is TGTGCCTGGAGTGTATACAGGGCTAACTATGGCTACACCTTC. The genes are TRBV30 and TRBJ1-2; TRBD1 might be the D (6 bases). V lost 0 bases and J lost 0, with 8 bases in between. CDR3 length: 14 residues. Per the germline V gene, CDR1 is GTSNPN and CDR2 is SVGIG (reference sequence).

This chain joins TRBV10-3 and TRBJ2-3; tentatively, D is TRBD1 (6 bases). The CDR3 contains 14 residues. Germline V gene data show CDR1 as ENHRY and CDR2 as SYGVKD. The V end was cut by 6 bases, the J end by 5 bases, with 15 bases between. CDR3 sequence (DNA): TGTGCCATCAGGTCAGGGGAAGTGGAAGATACGCAGTATTTT. The encoded protein is CAIRSGEVEDTQYF.

This clone was seen many times. The chain recombines TRBV4-3 with TRBJ2-7; 7 nucleotides agree with TRBD1. The V gene end was trimmed by 0 bases and the J gene end by 1 base; junction bases not matched to a gene: 6. Germline CDR1 and CDR2: LGHNA and YSLEER. This CDR3 is 16 amino acids long. CDR3 nucleotide sequence: TGCGCCAGCAGCCAAGATTGGGGCAGGGGGTCCTACGAGCAGTACTTC. It codes for CASSQDWGRGSYEQYF.

The rearrangement uses TRBV24-1 and TRBJ1-1; tentative D call: TRBD1 (5 bases). CDR1 is KGHDR and CDR2 is SFDVKD in the germline V gene. V lost 3 bases, J lost 3 bases, and 7 bases lay in between. CDR3 length equals 13 residues. In DNA, the CDR3 is TGTGCCACCAGTGATAGGGGTTACACTGAAGCTTTCTTT. It codes for CATSDRGYTEAFF.